This TCR beta chain was captured in a study of blood T cell repertoires in COVID-19. Background on the study: In each case, the material was cDNA or gDNA derived from T cells, B-cell-depleted T cells, or PBMCs.

CDR3 length: 15 amino acids. The V end lost 1 base, the J end lost 6 bases, and 16 bases lay between the germline ends. Germline V gene sequence: CDR1 SGHVS, CDR2 FQNEAQ. Individuals aged roughly 18 to 95 years were recruited from approximately 22 US areas. Participants reported their clinical history, and cohort assignment relied on those reports. This table comes from immunoSEQ multiplex PCR, and its TCRdb copy is limited to in-frame clones, with some not included. The table records about 210,000 clones, roughly 79% of them present only once. J is TRBJ2-7 and V is TRBV7-8, with a possible D match to TRBD1 (6 bases). This TCR came from a woman aged 45-60 years with acute COVID-19. The sample was PBMCs or T cells enriched from blood (not recorded which). DNA of the CDR3: TGTGCCAGCAGCTTAGGGGAACAGGGTTTGCGCGAGCAGTACTTC. Its protein is CASSLGEQGLREQYF.